Sequencing of this TCR beta chain was carried out in a study of radiotherapy plus CTLA-4 blockade in lung cancer. Study in general: Of the patients, under 20% showed objective responses and around 29% attained disease control.

Libraries were prepared by immunoSEQ multiplex PCR; TCRdb keeps only in-frame clonotypes and omits some of them. Among more than 95,000 clones, nearly 80% were seen once, and the ten largest hold approximately 4.7%. The CDR3 spans 16 residues. Germline trimming cut 3 bases from V and 8 bases from J; bases unmatched to any gene: 13. From germline, CDR1 is MNHEY and CDR2 SMNVEV (reference sequence). Patients had chemo-refractory metastatic non-small-cell lung cancer and received focal radiation plus CTLA-4 blockade that used ipilimumab. With respect to this clone: What it binds is not known.

Study-wide points: Early shifts in blood T cell clones, with interferon-beta, reportedly predicted response best.

The origin of this receptor is a human donor with non-small cell lung cancer who had a partial response to radiotherapy plus ipilimumab. Sequencing used peripheral blood, obtained from a patient treated with radiotherapy plus ipilimumab. The J gene is TRBJ2-7, the V gene TRBV27; 10 positions match TRBD1. The CDR3 here is CASSLATTGTGVKQYF. CDR3 coding DNA: TGTGCCAGCAGTTTGGCCACCACCGGGACAGGGGTTAAGCAGTACTTC.